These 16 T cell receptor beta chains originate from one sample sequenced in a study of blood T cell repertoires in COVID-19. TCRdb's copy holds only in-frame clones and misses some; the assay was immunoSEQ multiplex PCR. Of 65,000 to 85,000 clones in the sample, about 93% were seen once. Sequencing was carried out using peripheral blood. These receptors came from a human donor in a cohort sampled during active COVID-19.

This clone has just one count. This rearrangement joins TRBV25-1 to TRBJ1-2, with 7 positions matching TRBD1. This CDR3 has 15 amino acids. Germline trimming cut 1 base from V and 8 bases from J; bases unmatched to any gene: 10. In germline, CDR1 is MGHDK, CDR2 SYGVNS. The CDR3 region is CASSEFLGGGEGYTF. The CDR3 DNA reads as TGTGCCAGCAGTGAATTTCTAGGAGGGGGCGAGGGCTACACCTTC.

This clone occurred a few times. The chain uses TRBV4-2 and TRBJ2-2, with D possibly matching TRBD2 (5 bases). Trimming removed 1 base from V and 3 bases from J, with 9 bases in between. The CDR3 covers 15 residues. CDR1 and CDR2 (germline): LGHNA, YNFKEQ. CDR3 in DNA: TGTGCCAGCAGCCAAGCGGGGTCAGACACCGGGGAGCTGTTTTTT. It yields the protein CASSQAGSDTGELFF.

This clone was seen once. For the CDR3, the DNA is TGTGCCAGCTCACCTGGACAGGGCTACTCTGGAAACACCATATATTTT. Encoded protein: CASSPGQGYSGNTIYF. This chain links TRBV18 with TRBJ1-3; 8 bases line up with TRBD1. Germline CDR1 reads KGHSH; CDR2 reads LQKENI. The V segment lost 3 bases and the J segment 0 bases; nucleotides outside the gene matches: 4. The CDR3 is 16 residues long.

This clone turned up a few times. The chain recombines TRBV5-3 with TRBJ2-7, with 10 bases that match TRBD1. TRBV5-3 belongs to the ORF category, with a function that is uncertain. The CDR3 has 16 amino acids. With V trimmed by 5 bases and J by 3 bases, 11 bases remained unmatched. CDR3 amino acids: CARRPPGQGSFYEQYF. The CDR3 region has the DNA TGTGCCAGAAGACCGCCGGGACAGGGGAGTTTCTACGAGCAGTACTTC.

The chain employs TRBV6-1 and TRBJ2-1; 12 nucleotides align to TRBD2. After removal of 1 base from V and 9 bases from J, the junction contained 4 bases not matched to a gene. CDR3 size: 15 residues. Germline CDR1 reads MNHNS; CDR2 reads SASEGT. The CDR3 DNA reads TGTGCCAGCAGTGAAGTCAGGACTAGCGGGACTGAGCAGTTCTTC. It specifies CASSEVRTSGTEQFF.

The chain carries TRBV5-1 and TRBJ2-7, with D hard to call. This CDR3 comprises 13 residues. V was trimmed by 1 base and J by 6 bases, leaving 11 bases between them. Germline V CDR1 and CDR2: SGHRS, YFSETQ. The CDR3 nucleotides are TGCGCCAGCAGCTTGCTATCAAGCGCCGAGCAGTACTTC. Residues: CASSLLSSAEQYF.

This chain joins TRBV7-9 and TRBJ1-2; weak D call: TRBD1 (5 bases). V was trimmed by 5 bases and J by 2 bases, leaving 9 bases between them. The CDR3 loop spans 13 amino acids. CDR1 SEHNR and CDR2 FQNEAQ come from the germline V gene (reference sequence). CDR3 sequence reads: CASSAGLNYGYTF. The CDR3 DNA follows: TGTGCCAGCAGCGCGGGACTGAACTATGGCTACACCTTC.

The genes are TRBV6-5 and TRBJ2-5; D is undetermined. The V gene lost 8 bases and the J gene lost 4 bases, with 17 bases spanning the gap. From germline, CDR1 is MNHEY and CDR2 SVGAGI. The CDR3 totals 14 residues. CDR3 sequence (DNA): TGTGCCAGCGCCCGCTTTGGCTCAAGAGAGACCCAGTACTTC. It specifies CASARFGSRETQYF.

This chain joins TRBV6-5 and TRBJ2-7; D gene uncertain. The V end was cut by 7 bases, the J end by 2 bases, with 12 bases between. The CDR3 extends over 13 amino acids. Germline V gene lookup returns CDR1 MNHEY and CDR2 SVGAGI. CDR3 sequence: CASTRLPTYEQYF. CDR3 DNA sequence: TGTGCCAGCACCAGACTGCCCACCTACGAGCAGTACTTC.

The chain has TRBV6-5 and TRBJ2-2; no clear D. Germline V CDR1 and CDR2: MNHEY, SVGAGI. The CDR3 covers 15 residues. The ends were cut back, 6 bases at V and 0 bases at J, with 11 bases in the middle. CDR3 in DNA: TGTGCCAGCAGCATGACACAAACGAACACCGGGGAGCTGTTTTTT. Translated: CASSMTQTNTGELFF.

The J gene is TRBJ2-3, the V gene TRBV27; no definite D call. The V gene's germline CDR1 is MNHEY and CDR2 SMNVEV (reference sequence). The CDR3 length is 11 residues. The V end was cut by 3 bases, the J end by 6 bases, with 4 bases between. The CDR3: CASSLRDTQYF. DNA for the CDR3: TGTGCCAGCAGTTTGAGGGATACGCAGTATTTT.

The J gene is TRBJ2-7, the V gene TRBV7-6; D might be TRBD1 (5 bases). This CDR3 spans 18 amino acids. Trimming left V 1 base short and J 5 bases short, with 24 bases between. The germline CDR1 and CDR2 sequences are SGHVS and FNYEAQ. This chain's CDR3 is CASSLEWVDSQPLNEQYF. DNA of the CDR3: TGTGCCAGCAGCTTAGAGTGGGTTGACAGCCAACCTCTGAACGAGCAGTACTTC.

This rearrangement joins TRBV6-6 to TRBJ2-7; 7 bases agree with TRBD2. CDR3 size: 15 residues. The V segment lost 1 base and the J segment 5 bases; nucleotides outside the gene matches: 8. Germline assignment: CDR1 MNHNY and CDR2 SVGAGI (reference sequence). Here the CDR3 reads CASSYWTSGRNEQYF. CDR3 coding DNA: TGTGCCAGCAGTTACTGGACGTCCGGGAGGAACGAGCAGTACTTC.

As DNA, the CDR3 is TGTGCCAGCAGCTCCAGGGCCTACACTGAAGCTTTCTTT. This gives the protein CASSSRAYTEAFF. This chain uses TRBV27 with TRBJ1-1; D possibly corresponds to TRBD1 (5 bases). Germline assignment: CDR1 MNHEY and CDR2 SMNVEV (reference sequence). The CDR3 totals 13 residues. With 6 bases removed from V and 3 bases from J, the gap between germline ends came to 11 bases.

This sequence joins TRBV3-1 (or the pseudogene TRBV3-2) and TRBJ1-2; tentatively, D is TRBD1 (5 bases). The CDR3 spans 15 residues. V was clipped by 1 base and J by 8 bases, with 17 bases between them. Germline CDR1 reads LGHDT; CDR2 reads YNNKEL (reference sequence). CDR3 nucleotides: TGTGCCAGCAGCCAAGTGGGGCAGGCCAGTGGGGGCTACACCTTC. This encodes CASSQVGQASGGYTF.

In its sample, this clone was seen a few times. DNA of the CDR3: TGTGCCACTCACAGGGCTCGGAGCGGTAATCAGCCCCAGCATTTT. Translated, it gives CATHRARSGNQPQHF. The genes are TRBV19 and TRBJ1-5, with a tentative D call TRBD1 (6 bases). The CDR3 loop spans 15 amino acids. The germline CDR1 and CDR2 sequences are LNHDA and SQIVND (reference sequence). Trimming shortened V by 10 bases and J by 4 bases, and 20 bases separated the two germline ends.